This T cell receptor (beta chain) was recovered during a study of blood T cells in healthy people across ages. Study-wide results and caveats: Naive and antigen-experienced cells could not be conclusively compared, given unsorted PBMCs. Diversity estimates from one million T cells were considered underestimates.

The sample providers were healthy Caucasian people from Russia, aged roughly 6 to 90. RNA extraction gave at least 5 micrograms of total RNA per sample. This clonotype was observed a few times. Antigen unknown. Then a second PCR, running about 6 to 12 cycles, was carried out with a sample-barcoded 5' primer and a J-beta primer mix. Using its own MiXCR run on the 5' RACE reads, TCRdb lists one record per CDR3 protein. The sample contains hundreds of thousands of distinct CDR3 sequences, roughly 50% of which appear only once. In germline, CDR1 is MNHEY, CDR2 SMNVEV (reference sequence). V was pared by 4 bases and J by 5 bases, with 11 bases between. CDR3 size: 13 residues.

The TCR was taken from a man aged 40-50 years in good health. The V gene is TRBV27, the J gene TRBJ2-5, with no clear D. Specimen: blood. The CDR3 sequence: CASSSLHGETQYF. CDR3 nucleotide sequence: TGTGCCAGCAGTTCCCTTCACGGGGAGACCCAGTACTTC.